The 12 T cell receptor beta chains presented below share a single source sample, sequenced in a study of T-cell reconstitution after alpha-beta-depleted transplantation in children. TCRbeta library construction was performed incorporating unique molecular identifiers. TCRdb analysed the PCR reads with MiXCR anew, one entry per CDR3 protein. The table shows nearly 400,000 distinct CDR3 sequences, with roughly 22% occurring only once. The input for sequencing was PBMCs from the stem cell graft donor, taken from the stem cell graft. These receptors were taken from a human donor who donated a stem cell graft to a child with acute myeloid leukemia.

V and J are TRBV6-5 and TRBJ2-3; the D gene could be TRBD1 or TRBD2 (5 bases each). CDR1 and CDR2 (germline): MNHEY, SVGAGI. V shed 2 bases and J shed 0 bases, with 9 bases lying between them. The CDR3 is 15 residues long. CDR3 DNA sequence: TGTGCCAGCAGTTACGTCAGGGACAGCACAGATACGCAGTATTTT. As protein: CASSYVRDSTDTQYF.

The chain has TRBV5-6 and TRBJ2-7; 9 nucleotides agree with TRBD2. Germline trimming cut 4 bases from V and 4 bases from J; bases unmatched to any gene: 12. This CDR3 has 16 residues. Germline CDR1 reads SGHDT; CDR2 reads YYEEEE. Here the CDR3 reads CASSTLAGSLGYEQYF. In DNA form, the CDR3 reads TGTGCCAGCAGCACGCTAGCGGGGAGCTTGGGGTACGAGCAGTACTTC.

This clonotype occurred a few times. This chain connects TRBV12-3 or TRBV12-4 to TRBJ1-4; 9 positions match TRBD1. The CDR3 runs to 16 residues. Trimming removed 5 bases from V and 7 bases from J; junction bases left unmatched: 11. CDR3 nucleotides: TGTGCCAGCAGTCTACAAACTACAGGGGGCGTTGAAAAACTGTTTTTT. Translation: CASSLQTTGGVEKLFF.

The rearrangement joins TRBV20-1 to TRBJ1-5, with a weak D call TRBD1 (5 bases). V lost 5 bases to trimming and J lost 2 bases, with 16 bases between them. This CDR3 is built from 15 residues. Germline V CDR1 and CDR2: DFQATT, SNEGSKA (reference sequence). The CDR3 loop is CSASARVGGNQPQHF. CDR3 nucleotide sequence: TGCAGTGCTTCAGCCAGGGTAGGGGGCAATCAGCCCCAGCATTTT.

Ten or more counts support this clonotype. The chain has TRBV27 and TRBJ2-7; TRBD1 might be the D (6 bases). V shed 6 bases and J shed 6 bases, with 21 bases lying between them. The germline gives CDR1 MNHEY, CDR2 SMNVEV (reference sequence). The CDR3 spans 15 residues. CDR3 sequence reads: CASRPTGIVATEQYF. The CDR3 bases are TGTGCCAGCAGGCCCACAGGGATTGTAGCAACCGAGCAGTACTTC.

The V call is TRBV5-1, the J call TRBJ2-1; 14 bases line up with TRBD2. The CDR3 has 18 residues. The V and J ends lost 3 bases and 1 base, in that order; junction bases with no gene match: 6. Per the germline V gene, CDR1 is SGHRS and CDR2 is YFSETQ. CDR3 nucleotides: TGCGCCAGCAGCTGGCACGGGACTAGCGGGAGTTCCTACAATGAGCAGTTCTTC. Protein product: CASSWHGTSGSSYNEQFF.

V is TRBV6-5 and J is TRBJ1-2; possible D gene TRBD1, 5 bases. Germline CDR1 MNHEY, CDR2 SVGAGI. Trimming took off 2 bases at V and 5 bases at J, with 9 bases between the two ends. The CDR3 spans 13 residues. The CDR3 loop is CASSYGALYGYTF. CDR3 DNA: TGTGCCAGCAGTTACGGGGCGTTATATGGCTACACCTTC.

This clonotype appeared many times. The chain recombines TRBV10-2 with TRBJ2-7; D possibly corresponds to TRBD2 (6 bases). Germline V gene data show CDR1 as WSHSY and CDR2 as SAAADI. This CDR3 has 14 amino acids. With 7 bases removed from V and 4 bases from J, the gap between germline ends came to 17 bases. CDR3 region: CASIGGGRGYEQYF. In nucleotides, the CDR3 is TGCGCCAGCATTGGGGGAGGCAGAGGGTACGAGCAGTACTTC.

This clonotype showed up just a few times. J is TRBJ2-3 and V is TRBV28; D is tentatively TRBD1 or TRBD2 (5 bases each). This CDR3 contains 13 residues. Trimming left V 7 bases short and J 11 bases short, with 19 bases between. Germline CDR1 and CDR2: MDHEN and SYDVKM. CDR3 DNA sequence: TGTGCCAGCAAGACTCCTGGGGGTGGGATGCAGTATTTT. Translating gives CASKTPGGGMQYF.

CDR3 sequence (DNA): TGTGCCAGCAGCGTGAAAAGCAATCAGCCCCAGCATTTT. Protein sequence: CASSVKSNQPQHF. The chain couples TRBV7-9 to TRBJ1-5; D remains unclear. This CDR3 region has 13 residues. From germline, CDR1 is SEHNR and CDR2 FQNEAQ (reference sequence). Trimming took 5 bases from V and 1 from J, leaving 6 bases between them.

This clonotype was observed at least ten times. The chain recombines TRBV6-1 with TRBJ1-5; D is perhaps TRBD1 (6 bases). CDR3 length: 13 residues. V was cut by 5 bases and J by 5 bases, with 10 bases left in between. CDR1 and CDR2 (germline): MNHNS, SASEGT. The CDR3 loop reads CASSPRGDQPQHF. In DNA form, the CDR3 reads TGTGCCAGCAGTCCCAGGGGAGATCAGCCCCAGCATTTT.

The V gene is TRBV7-8, the J gene TRBJ1-3, with TRBD1 as a possible D gene (5 bases). Trimming cost V 5 bases and J 4 bases, with 15 bases left between them. Germline CDR1 and CDR2: SGHVS and FQNEAQ. The CDR3 contains 15 residues. CDR3 DNA sequence: TGTGCCAGCAGCCCGATCCCGGGACGCGGAAACACCATATATTTT. This codes for CASSPIPGRGNTIYF.